These 6 T cell receptor beta chains were all obtained from the same sample, sequenced in a study of T cell changes during pregnancy in multiple sclerosis. Generated by immunoSEQ multiplex PCR, the TCRdb table keeps only in-frame clones and is missing some. The sample yields fewer than 85,000 clones, approximately 92% seen once. This material consisted of peripheral blood, taken in the third trimester of pregnancy. The receptors originated from a female donor in good health, enrolled as a control in a pregnancy study.

The J gene is TRBJ2-5, the V gene TRBV9; 9 positions match TRBD2. V shed 4 bases and J 2 bases; nucleotides not matched to a gene: 6. From germline, CDR1 is SGDLS and CDR2 YYNGEE. The CDR3 length is 15 residues. CDR3 region: CASSPRGLAQETQYF. CDR3 DNA sequence: TGTGCCAGCAGCCCCCGGGGACTAGCTCAAGAGACCCAGTACTTC. The full variable domain, rest sourced from reference TRBV9 and TRBJ2-5, is DSGVTQTPKHLITATGQRVTLRCSPRSGDLSVYWYQQSLDQGLQFLIQYYNGEERAKGNILERFSAQQFPDLHSELNLSSLELGDSALYFCASSPRGLAQETQYFGPGTRLLVL.

The rearrangement uses TRBV27 and TRBJ2-1; 13 bases line up with TRBD2. The V and J ends lost 9 bases and 9 bases, in that order; junction bases with no gene match: 5. Per the germline V gene, CDR1 is MNHEY and CDR2 is SMNVEV (reference sequence). CDR3 length: 13 amino acids. CDR3 nucleotide sequence: TGTGCCAGTACTAGCGGGAGGGCGGGTGAGCAGTTCTTC. Translation: CASTSGRAGEQFF.

The V gene is TRBV5-4, the J gene TRBJ1-1; D might be TRBD1 (5 bases). The CDR3 covers 16 residues. Germline lookup yields CDR1 SGHNT and CDR2 YYREEE (reference sequence). Trimming removed 4 bases at V and 4 bases at J, with 20 bases between. The CDR3 DNA reads TGTGCCAGCAGCGCCAAGCGAGATGGAAGGGGCACTGAAGCTTTCTTT. As protein: CASSAKRDGRGTEAFF.

CDR3 DNA sequence: TGTGCCAGCAGTTTTGGGACTAGCGGGGACACAGATACGCAGTATTTT. It is translated as CASSFGTSGDTDTQYF. The chain links TRBV27 to TRBJ2-3; TRBD2 aligns across 13 bases. Germline lookup yields CDR1 MNHEY and CDR2 SMNVEV (reference sequence). CDR3 length equals 16 residues. V dropped 3 bases and J dropped 2; count of bases not matched to a gene: 2.

The V call is TRBV11-2, the J call TRBJ2-7; tentative D call: TRBD1 (5 bases). The CDR3 totals 17 residues. Trimming shortened V by 5 bases and J by 2 bases, and 22 bases separated the two germline ends. From germline, CDR1 is SGHAT and CDR2 FQNNGV. This CDR3 reads CASSLNQGRVKPYEQYF. The CDR3 region has the DNA TGTGCCAGCAGCCTAAATCAGGGCAGGGTGAAACCCTACGAGCAGTACTTC.

V and J are TRBV28 and TRBJ2-1; a possible D gene is TRBD1 (6 bases). CDR1 is MDHEN and CDR2 is SYDVKM in the germline V gene. This CDR3 has 14 amino acids. With 6 bases removed from V and 5 bases from J, the gap between germline ends came to 14 bases. CDR3 sequence reads: CASSDGQLHNEQFF. Here the CDR3 DNA reads TGTGCCAGCAGCGATGGACAGTTACACAATGAGCAGTTCTTC.